This TCR beta chain was sequenced for a study of cytomegalovirus exposure and HLA in healthy donors. Overall study results and limits: An apparent linkage of common viral pathogens to several of the most significant clusters emerged in a later analysis. Among the sequence variants, a highly shared cluster was likely an artifact of sequencing.

The CDR3 runs to 13 residues. V shed 2 bases and J shed 2 bases, with 6 bases lying between them. Germline V CDR1 and CDR2: KGHSH, LQKENI. About this clone itself: Its antigen remains unidentified.

The PCR used 60 Vbeta and 13 Jbeta primers. Libraries were prepared by immunoSEQ multiplex PCR; TCRdb keeps only in-frame clonotypes and omits some of them. The sample consists of 150,000 to 200,000 clones, around 86% of them appearing once. Specimen: PBMCs. The TCR was taken from a woman aged 50 to 60 in good health and CMV-seropositive. This rearrangement joins TRBV18 to TRBJ1-2; D is unresolved. CDR3: CASSPEENYGYTF. Written as DNA, the CDR3 is TGTGCCAGCTCACCAGAGGAAAACTATGGCTACACCTTC.